This TCR beta chain derives from a study of graft-versus-host responses after intestinal transplantation. For the study at large: Multivisceral, liver-intestinal, or isolated intestinal transplants were received by the recipients.

Study-wide findings and caveats: Patients who carried graft-donor T cell macrochimerism also had high graft-versus-host to host-versus-graft clonal ratios in their allografts. Ileal or blood samples showed some GvH clones first, and such clones were also found in recipient marrow.

Comments on this clone: The target antigen is unknown.

CDR3 length: 14 residues. V was cut by 2 bases and J by 6 bases, with 12 bases left in between. Germline V gene data show CDR1 as SGDLS and CDR2 as YYNGEE. Sequencing was performed with immunoSEQ multiplex PCR; in TCRdb, only in-frame clones are kept and a portion is missing. This sample has 45,000 or so clones, with roughly 90% found just once. The rearrangement uses TRBV9 and TRBJ1-5; possibly TRBD1 for D (5 bases). The sequence derives from a human patient who received an intestinal transplant, so some T cells may come from the graft donor. This specimen consisted of PBMCs, obtained 524 days after transplant. The CDR3 loop is CASSVGQQTQPQHF. CDR3 bases: TGTGCCAGCAGCGTTGGACAACAAACTCAGCCCCAGCATTTT.